The table lists the clone carrying this T cell receptor (beta chain) with a few counts. Its antigen is still unknown. The data were taken from a study of cytotoxic CD8 clonotypes in ibrutinib-treated CLL. Study-wide points: Clonality went up at ibrutinib response and then declined back toward baseline at progression. Higher circulating CD8+ T-cell counts strongly accompanied higher baseline clonality, above age-matched healthy donors.

Sequencing used immunoSEQ multiplex PCR; TCRdb keeps in-frame clones, though not all of them. The sample lists hundreds of thousands of clones; roughly 67% were seen once. The CDR3 sequence is 14 residues long. Germline CDR1 is MNHNS and CDR2 is SASEGT. Deletions cut 8 bases from V and 0 bases from J, with 14 bases between. The source was PBMCs, collected after 36 months of ibrutinib treatment. The chain links TRBV6-1 to TRBJ2-7; the D gene is possibly TRBD1 (6 bases). This TCR came from a human donor with chronic lymphocytic leukemia. The CDR3 here is CASPGARGSYEQYF. The CDR3 DNA reads as TGTGCCAGCCCAGGTGCCAGGGGCTCCTACGAGCAGTACTTC.